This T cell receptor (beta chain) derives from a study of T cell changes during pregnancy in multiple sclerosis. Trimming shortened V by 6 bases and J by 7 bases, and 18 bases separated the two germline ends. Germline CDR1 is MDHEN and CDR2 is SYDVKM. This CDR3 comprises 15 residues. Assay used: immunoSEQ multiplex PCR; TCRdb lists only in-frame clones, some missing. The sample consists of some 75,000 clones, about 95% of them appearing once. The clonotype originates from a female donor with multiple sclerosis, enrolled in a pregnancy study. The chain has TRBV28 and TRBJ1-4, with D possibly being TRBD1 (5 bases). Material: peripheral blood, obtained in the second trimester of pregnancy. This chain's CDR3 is CASRIDSQPREKLFF. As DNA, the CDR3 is TGTGCCAGCAGGATAGACAGTCAACCTCGTGAAAAACTGTTTTTT. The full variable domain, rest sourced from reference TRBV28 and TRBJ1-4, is DVKVTQSSRYLVKRTGEKVFLECVQDMDHENMFWYRQDPGLGLRLIYFSYDVKMKEKGDIPEGYSVSREKKERFSLILESASTNQTSMYLCASRIDSQPREKLFFGSGTQLSVL.